The present T cell receptor (beta chain) was sequenced within a study of naive and memory T cell subsets. Study results and limitations: Diversity fell and Gini index rose from naive through CM, EM, EMRA.

The beta constant-region primer was an equimolar mix of two oligonucleotides covering TRBC1 and TRBC2. A 12-nucleotide UMI and the SP2 primer were added to the cDNA 3' end by oligonucleotide ligation. Each CDR3 protein is one row after TCRdb ran MiXCR on the UMI-ligation and nested PCR reads. In the table there are tens of thousands of distinct CDR3 sequences, roughly 14% of which are singletons. CDR3 length equals 14 residues. The germline V gene has CDR1 DFQATT and CDR2 SNEGSKA (reference sequence). This clonotype was detected only a few times. Its matching antigen is unknown. This chain links TRBV20-1 with TRBJ1-2; 10 bases match TRBD1. This receptor was taken from a human donor in good health. Sequenced input: central memory CD4+ T cells from blood. The chain's CDR3 is CSAGTTGGDYGYTF. The CDR3 DNA sequence: TGCAGCGCCGGGACGACAGGGGGCGACTATGGCTACACCTTC.